The T cell receptor beta chain under discussion was sequenced for a study of shared clonotypes between healthy human individuals. Study as a whole: Three plates were used per donor for CD4 naive, three for CD4 memory, two for CD8 naive and one for CD8 memory.

The germline gives CDR1 MDHEN, CDR2 SYDVKM. J was trimmed by 3 bases and V by 1 base; bases with no gene match: 2. This CDR3 spans 15 amino acids. The deep-level immunoSEQ assay was used. Using immunoSEQ multiplex PCR, the repertoire was profiled, and TCRdb retains in-frame clones only, with some absent. The sample yields about 380,000 clones, 95% to 97% seen once. Concerning this clone itself: Its antigen remains unknown.

General study findings and limits: Four donors held around 5% of naive CD4 clonotypes in common. Sorted-subset sequencing, rarefaction showed, was incomplete despite large depth.

This clonotype originated in a man aged 25-40 years in good health. Sample: memory CD8+ T cells sorted from blood. Subset meaning: CD45RO+ cells pooled with CCR7-negative TemRA cells. The chain joins TRBV28 to TRBJ2-7, with 11 bases that match TRBD1. The CDR3 here is CASSLLGTGGYEQYF. In DNA, the CDR3 is TGTGCCAGCAGTTTATTGGGGACAGGGGGCTACGAGCAGTACTTC. Full variable domain (remainder filled in from reference TRBV28 and TRBJ2-7): DVKVTQSSRYLVKRTGEKVFLECVQDMDHENMFWYRQDPGLGLRLIYFSYDVKMKEKGDIPEGYSVSREKKERFSLILESASTNQTSMYLCASSLLGTGGYEQYFGPGTRLTVT.